The present TCR beta chain was sequenced within a study of cytomegalovirus exposure and HLA in healthy donors. Germline CDR1 is SGDLS and CDR2 is YYNGEE. The CDR3 has 16 amino acids. The trim removed 0 bases at V and 8 bases at J, leaving 14 bases unmatched. For this clone: Its antigen is unidentified.

Points from the study as a whole: Within an earlier analysis, most TCR beta V segments proved productive either about 90% or about 30% of the time. Among the most significant clusters, several appeared linked to common viral pathogens in a later analysis. Per published reports, the classifier diagnosed cytomegalovirus status with high specificity and sensitivity.

PCR was performed using 60 Vbeta and 13 Jbeta primers. The assay was immunoSEQ multiplex PCR, and TCRdb's table has in-frame clones only and misses some. This table holds roughly 180,000 clones, approximately 81% found once. The receptor comes from a male donor in good health and CMV-seronegative. Sequenced material: PBMCs. The chain has TRBV9 and TRBJ2-7, with TRBD2 matching 7 bases. The CDR3 loop is CASSVEGLAALGQQYF. The CDR3 DNA is TGTGCCAGCAGCGTAGAGGGGCTAGCGGCACTTGGCCAGCAGTACTTC.